This TCR beta chain was recovered during a study of T cell responses to AZD1222 COVID-19 vaccine. The CDR3 runs 14 residues. Trimming stripped 0 bases from V and 0 bases from J, with 3 bases between. Germline values: CDR1 SGHRS, CDR2 YFSETQ. Using immunoSEQ multiplex PCR, the repertoire was profiled, and TCRdb retains in-frame clones only, with some absent. This repertoire shows approximately 210,000 clones, approximately 89% found once; its top ten account for 3.4%. This TCR derives from an adult who received the AZD1222 COVID-19 vaccine. The chain recombines TRBV5-1 with TRBJ1-4; D is unclear. Sequences were derived from peripheral blood, sampled 28 days after the second AZD1222 dose. CDR3 in DNA: TGCGCCAGCAGCTTGGGTGCAACTAATGAAAAACTGTTTTTT. It is translated as CASSLGATNEKLFF.